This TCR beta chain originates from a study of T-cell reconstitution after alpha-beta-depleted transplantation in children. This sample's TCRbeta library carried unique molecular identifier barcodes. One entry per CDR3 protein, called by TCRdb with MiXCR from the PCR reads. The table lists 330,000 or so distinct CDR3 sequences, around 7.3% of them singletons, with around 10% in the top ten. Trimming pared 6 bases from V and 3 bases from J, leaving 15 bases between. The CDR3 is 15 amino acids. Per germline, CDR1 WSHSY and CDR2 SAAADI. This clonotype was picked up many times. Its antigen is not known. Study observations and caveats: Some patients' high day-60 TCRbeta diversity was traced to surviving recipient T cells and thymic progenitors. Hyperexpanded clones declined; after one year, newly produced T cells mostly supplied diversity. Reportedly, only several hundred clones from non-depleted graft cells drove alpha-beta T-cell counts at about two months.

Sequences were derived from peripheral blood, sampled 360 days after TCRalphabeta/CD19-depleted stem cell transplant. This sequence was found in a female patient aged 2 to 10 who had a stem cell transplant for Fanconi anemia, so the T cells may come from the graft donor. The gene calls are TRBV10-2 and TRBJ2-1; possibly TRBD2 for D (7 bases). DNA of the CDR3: TGCGCCAGCAGCCCAGGGGAGGGGATCTACAATGAGCAGTTCTTC. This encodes CASSPGEGIYNEQFF.